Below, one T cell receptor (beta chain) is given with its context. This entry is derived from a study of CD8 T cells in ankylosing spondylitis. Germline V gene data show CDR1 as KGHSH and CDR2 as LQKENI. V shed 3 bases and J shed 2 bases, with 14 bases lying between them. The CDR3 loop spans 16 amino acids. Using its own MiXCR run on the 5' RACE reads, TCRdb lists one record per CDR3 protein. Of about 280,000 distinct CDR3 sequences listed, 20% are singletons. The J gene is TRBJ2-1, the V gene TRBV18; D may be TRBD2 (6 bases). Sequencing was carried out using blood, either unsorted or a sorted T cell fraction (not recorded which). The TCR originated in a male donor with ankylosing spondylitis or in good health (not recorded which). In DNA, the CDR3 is TGTGCCAGCTCACCTCAGCGGGTAGCCCCCTACAATGAGCAGTTCTTC. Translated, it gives CASSPQRVAPYNEQFF.